Following are 18 T cell receptor beta chains from one sample sequenced in a study of T-cell memory formation after mild COVID-19. Using its own MiXCR run on the 5' RACE reads, TCRdb lists one record per CDR3 protein. The table records 400,000 or so distinct CDR3 sequences, 20% to 25% of them present only once. The source material was PBMCs or a T cell subset sorted from them (not recorded which). These receptors originate from an adult woman who had mild COVID-19 (a few samples of this study predate the infection). Cell type and time point are not known.

There are a few counts of this clonotype. This chain links TRBV24-1 with TRBJ2-3; 8 nucleotides match TRBD2. Germline trimming cut 2 bases from V and 5 bases from J; bases unmatched to any gene: 8. This CDR3 contains 16 residues. Germline CDR1 reads KGHDR; CDR2 reads SFDVKD. The CDR3 protein is CATSDSSAGVRDTQYF. CDR3 DNA sequence: TGTGCCACCAGTGATTCATCAGCGGGAGTGAGAGATACGCAGTATTTT.

The chain carries TRBV29-1 and TRBJ2-7; D is ambiguous. This CDR3 comprises 11 residues. Germline CDR1 and CDR2: SQVTM and ANQGSEA. Trimming shortened V by 5 bases and J by 2 bases, and 7 bases separated the two germline ends. DNA of the CDR3: TGCAGCGTTCGGGTTACCTACGAGCAGTACTTC. The encoded protein is CSVRVTYEQYF.

The genes are TRBV3-1 and TRBJ1-4; D possibly corresponds to TRBD1 (6 bases). Trimming cost V 0 bases and J 7 bases, with 15 bases left between them. The CDR3 is 16 residues long. Germline CDR1 reads LGHDT; CDR2 reads YNNKEL (reference sequence). CDR3: CASSQELVQGSEKLFF. The CDR3, as DNA: TGTGCCAGCAGCCAAGAATTGGTACAGGGAAGTGAAAAACTGTTTTTT.

This chain connects TRBV20-1 to TRBJ2-3, with a tentative D call TRBD2 (6 bases). Per the germline V gene, CDR1 is DFQATT and CDR2 is SNEGSKA (reference sequence). V shed 5 bases and J shed 2 bases, with 14 bases lying between them. The CDR3 runs 14 residues. Here the CDR3 DNA reads TGCAGTGCTTTTCCCGGGAGAAACACAGATACGCAGTATTTT. It specifies CSAFPGRNTDTQYF.

This chain links TRBV29-1 with TRBJ2-3, with D tentatively TRBD1 (6 bases). Trimming cost V 4 bases and J 6 bases, with 11 bases left between them. Germline CDR1 is SQVTM and CDR2 is ANQGSEA. The CDR3 extends over 12 amino acids. CDR3 nucleotide sequence: TGCAGCGTTGTCAGGGGTTCGGATACGCAGTATTTT. Translated: CSVVRGSDTQYF.

This clonotype was counted many times. The gene calls are TRBV10-3 and TRBJ2-1, with D hard to call. V was pared by 3 bases and J by 7 bases, with 4 bases between. The length of the CDR3 is 11 residues. Germline V gene sequence: CDR1 ENHRY, CDR2 SYGVKD. CDR3 sequence: CAISEGNEQFF. Written as DNA, the CDR3 is TGTGCCATCAGTGAAGGGAATGAGCAGTTCTTC.

This clonotype was recorded many times. This chain links TRBV2 with TRBJ2-1, with TRBD2 matching 12 bases. Germline V CDR1 and CDR2: SNHLY, FYNNEI. J lost 5 bases, V lost 7 bases, and 9 bases had no gene match. The CDR3 extends over 16 amino acids. CDR3 DNA sequence: TGTGCCAGCAACGAGGGACTAGCGGGTCTAAACAATGAGCAGTTCTTC. Its protein product is CASNEGLAGLNNEQFF. The full variable domain, rest sourced from reference TRBV2 and TRBJ2-1, is EPEVTQTPSHQVTQMGQEVILRCVPISNHLYFYWYRQILGQKVEFLVSFYNNEISEKSEIFDDQFSVERPDGSNFTLKIRSTKLEDSAMYFCASNEGLAGLNNEQFFGPGTRLTVL.

The chain combines TRBV6-4 with TRBJ2-1, with D perhaps TRBD1 (6 bases). Trimming shortened V by 6 bases and J by 4 bases, and 22 bases separated the two germline ends. The CDR3 has 17 residues. CDR1 is MRHNA and CDR2 is SNTAGT in the germline V gene. CDR3 in DNA: TGTGCCAGCAGCCCAAACGACGGGACAACCATATACAATGAGCAGTTCTTC. It yields the protein CASSPNDGTTIYNEQFF.

The chain couples TRBV9 to TRBJ2-3, with 8 positions matching TRBD2. With V trimmed by 0 bases and J by 3 bases, 12 bases remained unmatched. The germline V gene encodes CDR1 SGDLS and CDR2 YYNGEE. The CDR3 has 18 residues. CDR3 nucleotide sequence: TGTGCCAGCAGCGTAGGAACAGGAGCGGGAGTTCCGACAGATACGCAGTATTTT. Protein product: CASSVGTGAGVPTDTQYF. Drawing the rest from reference TRBV9 and TRBJ2-3, the complete variable domain is DSGVTQTPKHLITATGQRVTLRCSPRSGDLSVYWYQQSLDQGLQFLIQYYNGEERAKGNILERFSAQQFPDLHSELNLSSLELGDSALYFCASSVGTGAGVPTDTQYFGPGTRLTVL.

The rearrangement links TRBV29-1 to TRBJ2-1; D possibly corresponds to TRBD1 (5 bases). The germline CDR1 and CDR2 sequences are SQVTM and ANQGSEA. Trimming removed 1 base from V and 1 base from J, with 11 bases in between. The CDR3 loop spans 15 amino acids. CDR3 nucleotides: TGCAGCGTTGAAGGGGGCCCAGATTCCTACAATGAGCAGTTCTTC. Its protein is CSVEGGPDSYNEQFF.

This clonotype has just a few counts. The chain uses TRBV4-2 and TRBJ1-2; D not resolved. Germline V CDR1 and CDR2: LGHNA, YNFKEQ. This CDR3 region has 12 residues. V was pared by 1 base and J by 8 bases, with 8 bases between. The CDR3 protein is CASSQAKDGYTF. CDR3 coding DNA: TGTGCCAGCAGCCAAGCCAAGGACGGCTACACCTTC.

V is TRBV29-1 and J is TRBJ1-1, with a weak D call TRBD1 (5 bases). Between the trimmed V and J ends, which lost 6 bases and 0 bases, there was a span of 14 bases. The CDR3 contains 14 residues. The germline V gene has CDR1 SQVTM and CDR2 ANQGSEA. The CDR3 loop reads CSVPGGHMNTEAFF. As DNA, the CDR3 is TGCAGCGTGCCTGGAGGACATATGAACACTGAAGCTTTCTTT. Supplemented by reference TRBV29-1 and TRBJ1-1, the full variable domain reads SAVISQKPSRDICQRGTSLTIQCQVDSQVTMMFWYRQQPGQSLTLIATANQGSEATYESGFVIDKFPISRPNLTFSTLTVSNMSPEDSSIYLCSVPGGHMNTEAFFGQGTRLTVV.

This clonotype was detected only a few times. This rearrangement joins TRBV4-1 to TRBJ1-2; D might be TRBD1 (6 bases). CDR1 is MGHRA and CDR2 is YSYEKL in the germline V gene. CDR3 length equals 14 residues. Trimming cost V 0 bases and J 8 bases, with 13 bases left between them. The CDR3 DNA follows: TGCGCCAGCAGCCAAGATCGGGGGGCTAGGGGCTACACCTTC. Translated, it gives CASSQDRGARGYTF.

This chain joins TRBV7-6 and TRBJ2-3, with 9 bases matching TRBD2. V lost 4 bases to trimming and J lost 3 bases; unmatched junction nucleotides: 8. Germline-derived CDR1 and CDR2 are SGHVS and FNYEAQ. The CDR3 totals 16 residues. The CDR3 protein is CASSSNRGRATDTQYF. For the CDR3, the DNA is TGTGCCAGCAGCTCGAATCGCGGGAGGGCGACAGATACGCAGTATTTT.

This clonotype has a handful of counts. The chain links TRBV18 to TRBJ1-1; no firm D call. V was cut by 6 bases and J by 3 bases, with 11 bases left in between. The length of the CDR3 is 13 residues. The germline V gene has CDR1 KGHSH and CDR2 LQKENI. The CDR3 region has the DNA TGTGCCAGCTCCGGGCTTAGCGACACTGAAGCTTTCTTT. Its translation: CASSGLSDTEAFF.

In nucleotides, the CDR3 is TGTGCCATCAGTGAAGGGTTCGGGGAAAAACTGTTTTTT. Encoded protein: CAISEGFGEKLFF. The chain joins TRBV10-3 to TRBJ1-4; no clear D. CDR3 length equals 13 residues. Germline lookup yields CDR1 ENHRY and CDR2 SYGVKD. Deletions cut 3 bases from V and 8 bases from J, with 10 bases between.

In its sample, this clonotype was seen a few times. The genes are TRBV24-1 and TRBJ2-3; 10 bases are shared with TRBD2. This CDR3 region has 16 residues. J lost 2 bases, V lost 4 bases, and 5 bases had no gene match. Germline V lookup: CDR1 KGHDR, CDR2 SFDVKD. CDR3 region: CATSDASGGLTDTQYF. CDR3 bases: TGTGCCACCAGTGACGCTAGCGGGGGACTCACAGATACGCAGTATTTT.

This clonotype occurred a few times. The chain employs TRBV5-6 and TRBJ1-1, with D unresolved. The CDR3 consists of 11 residues. V lost 2 bases to trimming and J lost 8 bases, with 7 bases between them. Germline V gene sequence: CDR1 SGHDT, CDR2 YYEEEE. CDR3 sequence reads: CASSLGLEAFF. The CDR3 DNA follows: TGTGCCAGCAGCTTAGGGTTGGAAGCTTTCTTT.